The source of this T cell receptor (beta chain) is a study of Tregs in tolerant kidney transplant recipients. The CDR3 loop spans 15 amino acids. Germline loops: CDR1 MNHNS, CDR2 SASEGT. V dropped 4 bases and J dropped 13 bases, with 25 bases sitting between them. Assay: immunoSEQ multiplex PCR; the TCRdb copy retains only in-frame clones and omits some. There are hundreds of thousands of clones in the sample; 65% to 85% occur only once, and around 0.64% lies in the top ten. The clonotype was recovered from a human donor in good health. Sequencing was done on a sample of CD4+ T cells from blood. This rearrangement joins TRBV6-1 to TRBJ2-5, with D perhaps matching TRBD2 (5 bases). The CDR3: CASSADRSLRAFWYF. The CDR3 DNA follows: TGTGCCAGCAGTGCGGATCGCAGCCTGAGGGCGTTTTGGTACTTC.